This note documents a single TCR beta chain sequence. Through a sample-barcoded 5' primer and a J-beta primer mix, a second PCR was run for 7 to 11 cycles. Via MiXCR, TCRdb re-called the 5' RACE reads, giving one row per CDR3 protein. Of about 1.5 million distinct CDR3 sequences listed, 35% to 45% are singletons. This sample stems from a study of blood T cells in healthy people across ages. This CDR3 has 13 residues. Trimming took 6 bases from V and 7 from J; bases not matched to a gene: 3. This sequence joins TRBV12-3 or TRBV12-4 and TRBJ1-4; 9 bases fit TRBD1. The clonotype was recovered from a woman aged 18-30 years in good health. The sequencing sample was made of blood. Here the CDR3 reads CASRGTGIEKLFF. DNA for the CDR3: TGTGCCAGCAGGGGGACAGGGATTGAAAAACTGTTTTTT.